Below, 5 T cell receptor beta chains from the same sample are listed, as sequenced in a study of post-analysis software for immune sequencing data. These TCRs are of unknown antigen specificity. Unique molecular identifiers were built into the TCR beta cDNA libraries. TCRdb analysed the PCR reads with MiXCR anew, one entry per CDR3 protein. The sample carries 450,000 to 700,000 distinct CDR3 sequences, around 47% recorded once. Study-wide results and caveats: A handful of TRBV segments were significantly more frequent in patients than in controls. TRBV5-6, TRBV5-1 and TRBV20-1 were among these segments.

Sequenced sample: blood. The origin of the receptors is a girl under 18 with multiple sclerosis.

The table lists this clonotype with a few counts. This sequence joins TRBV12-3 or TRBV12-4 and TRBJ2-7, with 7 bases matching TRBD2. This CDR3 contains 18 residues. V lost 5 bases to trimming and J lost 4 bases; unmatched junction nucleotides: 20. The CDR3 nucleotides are TGTGCCAGCAGTCCCCAGGGAGGGGCCCTCAAATTTAGGTACGAGCAGTACTTC. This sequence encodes CASSPQGGALKFRYEQYF.

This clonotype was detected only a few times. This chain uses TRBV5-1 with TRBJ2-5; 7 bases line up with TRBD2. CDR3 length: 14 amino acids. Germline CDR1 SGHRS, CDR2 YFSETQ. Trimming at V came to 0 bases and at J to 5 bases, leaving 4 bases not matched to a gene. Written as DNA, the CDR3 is TGCGCCAGCAGCTTGGAAGGGAGGGAGGAGACCCAGTACTTC. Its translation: CASSLEGREETQYF.

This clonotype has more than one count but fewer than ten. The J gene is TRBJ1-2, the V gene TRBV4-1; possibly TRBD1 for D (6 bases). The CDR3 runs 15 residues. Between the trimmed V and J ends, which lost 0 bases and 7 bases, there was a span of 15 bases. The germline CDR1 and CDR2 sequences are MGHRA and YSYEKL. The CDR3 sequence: CASSQDPQGISGYTF. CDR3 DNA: TGCGCCAGCAGCCAAGATCCGCAGGGGATAAGTGGCTACACCTTC.

The CDR3 sequence is CASSFILGEQYF. The CDR3, as DNA: TGTGCCAGCAGCTTCATATTGGGCGAGCAGTACTTC. This sequence joins TRBV7-2 and TRBJ2-7; no firm D call. The CDR3 spans 12 residues. The ends were cut back, 3 bases at V and 6 bases at J, with 9 bases in the middle. Germline lookup yields CDR1 SGHTA and CDR2 FQGNSA.

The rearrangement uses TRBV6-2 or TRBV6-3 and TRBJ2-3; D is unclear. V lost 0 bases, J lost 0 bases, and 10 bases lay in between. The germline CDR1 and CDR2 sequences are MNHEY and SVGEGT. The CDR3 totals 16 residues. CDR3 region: CASSYSPKGSTDTQYF. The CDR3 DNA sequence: TGTGCCAGCAGTTACTCCCCAAAGGGTAGCACAGATACGCAGTATTTT.